This T cell receptor (beta chain) was identified during a study of T-cell memory formation after mild COVID-19. The wider study: In these data, TCR clusters were largely donor specific. Notes on the study in general: Second-wave clones that peaked on day 37 lacked confirmed SARS-CoV-2 specificity. Mainly in CM and EM were contracting CD4+ clones; CD8+ were in EMRA.

One entry per CDR3 protein results from TCRdb running MiXCR on the 5' RACE reads. Of 90,000 to 120,000 distinct CDR3 sequences in the sample, roughly an eighth were seen once. The CDR3 sequence is 13 residues long. V was shortened by 6 bases and J by 9 bases, with 15 bases between the two germline ends. CDR1 is LGHNA and CDR2 is YSLEER in the germline V gene. Worth noting for this clonotype: Its antigen is currently unknown.

This chain connects TRBV4-3 to TRBJ1-5, with D uncertain. The sequence was obtained from a man aged 18-30 years who had mild COVID-19 (a few samples of this study predate the infection). Cell type and time point are not known. Source material: PBMCs or a T cell subset sorted from them (not recorded which). The CDR3 here is CASSHKIGSPQHF. The CDR3 DNA reads TGCGCCAGCAGTCATAAGATTGGATCGCCCCAGCATTTT.